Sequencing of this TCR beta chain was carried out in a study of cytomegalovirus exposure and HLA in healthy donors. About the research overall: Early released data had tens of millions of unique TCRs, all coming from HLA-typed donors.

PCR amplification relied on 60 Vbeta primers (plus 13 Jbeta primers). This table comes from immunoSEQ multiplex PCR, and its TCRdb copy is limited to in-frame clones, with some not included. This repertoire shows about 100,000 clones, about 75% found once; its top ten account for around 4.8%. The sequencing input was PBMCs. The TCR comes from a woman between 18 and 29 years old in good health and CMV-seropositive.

DNA of the CDR3: TGCGCGGACGAAAACCCATGGGACAGGCTTAACACCGGGGAGCTGTTTTTT. Its translation: CADENPWDRLNTGELFF. The rearrangement links TRBV5-1 to TRBJ2-2; 8 positions agree with TRBD1. The CDR3 sequence is 17 residues long. Germline-derived CDR1 and CDR2 are SGHRS and YFSETQ. Supplemented by reference TRBV5-1 and TRBJ2-2, the full variable domain reads KAGVTQTPRYLIKTRGQQVTLSCSPISGHRSVSWYQQTPGQGLQFLFEYFSETQRNKGNFPGRFSGRQFSNSRSEMNVSTLELGDSALYLCADENPWDRLNTGELFFGEGSRLTVL.